This T cell receptor (beta chain) was obtained from a study of cytomegalovirus exposure and HLA in healthy donors. Study details: In terms of ancestry, the Caucasian-associated cluster contained 80% to 90% of the 398 genotyped donors.

PCR was performed using 60 Vbeta and 13 Jbeta primers. The table came from immunoSEQ multiplex PCR; TCRdb's copy has only in-frame clones and leaves some out. The sample yields some 150,000 clones, 50% to 75% seen once. With 0 bases removed from V and 0 bases from J, the gap between germline ends came to 10 bases. Per the germline V gene, CDR1 is SGHDT and CDR2 is YYEEEE. This CDR3 region has 16 residues. Findings and limits, study-wide: V- and J-gene trimming of TCR beta was linked (in a later analysis) to a missense DCLRE1C variant. Cytomegalovirus-associated status was assigned to about 160 TCR beta chains.

About this clone: The antigen is undetermined.

Though probably carrying unrecorded immune exposures, donors were nominally healthy at sampling. The specimen was PBMCs. The V gene is TRBV5-6, the J gene TRBJ1-3; a weak D match, TRBD1 (6 bases). This TCR was recovered from an older woman in good health and CMV-seropositive. CDR3 nucleotides: TGTGCCAGCAGCTTGGTCGACAGGATCTCTGGAAACACCATATATTTT. As protein: CASSLVDRISGNTIYF.